One sample yielded the 5 T cell receptor beta chains listed below, sequenced in a study of T-cell reconstitution after alpha-beta-depleted transplantation in children. A library of TCRbeta sequences, prepared with unique molecular identifiers, was generated. TCRdb analysed the PCR reads with MiXCR anew, one entry per CDR3 protein. The sample consists of a few hundred thousand distinct CDR3 sequences, 20% to 30% of them appearing once. The specimen was PBMCs, collected before TCRalphabeta/CD19-depleted stem cell transplant. These receptors were collected from a boy in the first two years of life with Wiskott-Aldrich syndrome, due to receive a stem cell transplant.

CDR3 residues: CASSYGGKFDTQYF. In nucleotides, the CDR3 is TGTGCCAGCAGTTACGGGGGGAAGTTTGATACGCAGTATTTT. The J gene is TRBJ2-3, the V gene TRBV6-5, with D tentatively TRBD2 (6 bases). Per germline, CDR1 MNHEY and CDR2 SVGAGI. V was clipped by 2 bases and J by 6 bases, with 12 bases between them. The CDR3 covers 14 residues.

The rearrangement uses TRBV11-1 and TRBJ1-2; TRBD1 agrees at 10 bases. J lost 4 bases, V lost 4 bases, and 18 bases had no gene match. This CDR3 has 19 amino acids. Germline V gene sequence: CDR1 SGHAT, CDR2 FQDESV (reference sequence). The CDR3 is CASSSLGTGVHRNPYGYTF. CDR3 nucleotides: TGTGCCAGCAGCTCTCTAGGGACAGGGGTACATAGAAATCCCTATGGCTACACCTTC.

This clonotype was detected only a few times. V gene TRBV30 combines with J gene TRBJ1-1, with D hard to call. The CDR3 sequence is 11 residues long. Germline lookup yields CDR1 GTSNPN and CDR2 SVGIG (reference sequence). Deletions cut 3 bases from V and 9 bases from J, with 11 bases between. The DNA for the CDR3 is TGTGCCTGGAGCCTAGGCATCCAAGCTTTCTTT. Protein sequence: CAWSLGIQAFF.

Only a few counts were recorded for this clonotype. The chain joins TRBV20-1 to TRBJ2-7, with D possibly TRBD2 on 5 matching bases. This CDR3 is built from 14 residues. Trimming took off 0 bases at V and 0 bases at J, with 9 bases between the two ends. The germline V gene encodes CDR1 DFQATT and CDR2 SNEGSKA (reference sequence). CDR3 nucleotides: TGCAGTGCTAGAGAGGGTAGCGCCTCCTACGAGCAGTACTTC. This translates into CSAREGSASYEQYF.

The table lists this clonotype with a few counts. The chain joins TRBV9 to TRBJ1-1, with D hard to call. Germline values: CDR1 SGDLS, CDR2 YYNGEE. V was pared by 0 bases and J by 4 bases, with 13 bases between. This CDR3 is 15 amino acids long. This chain's CDR3 is CASSVDPGWATEAFF. CDR3 bases: TGTGCCAGCAGCGTAGACCCGGGGTGGGCCACTGAAGCTTTCTTT.